This T cell receptor beta chain is drawn from a study of blood T cell repertoires in COVID-19. Overall study: Sample material is recorded as cDNA or gDNA derived from T cells, B-cell-depleted T cells, or PBMCs.

The CDR3 consists of 15 residues. Study processing details: It was from reference gene primer amplification that nucleated cell counts were estimated. Sequencing used immunoSEQ multiplex PCR; TCRdb keeps in-frame clones, though not all of them. V, J and clone size derive from that table, while D and trimming were established from the DNA sequence. The data hold 350,000 to 450,000 clones, with approximately 89% observed a single time. Assignments of participants to cohorts depended upon their own reported clinical history. The chain links TRBV12-2 to TRBJ2-1; the table's D gene call, TRBD2, was not cross checked with the DNA. TRBV12-2 is marked as a pseudogene. This clonotype was obtained from a man aged 40-49 years in a cohort exposed to, infected with or recovered from COVID-19 (not recorded which). The sequenced sample was PBMCs or T cells enriched from blood (not recorded which). CDR3 in DNA: TGTGCAAGTCTCCTTTGGCTAGCGGGCTACAATGAGCAGTTCTTC. This encodes CASLLWLAGYNEQFF.